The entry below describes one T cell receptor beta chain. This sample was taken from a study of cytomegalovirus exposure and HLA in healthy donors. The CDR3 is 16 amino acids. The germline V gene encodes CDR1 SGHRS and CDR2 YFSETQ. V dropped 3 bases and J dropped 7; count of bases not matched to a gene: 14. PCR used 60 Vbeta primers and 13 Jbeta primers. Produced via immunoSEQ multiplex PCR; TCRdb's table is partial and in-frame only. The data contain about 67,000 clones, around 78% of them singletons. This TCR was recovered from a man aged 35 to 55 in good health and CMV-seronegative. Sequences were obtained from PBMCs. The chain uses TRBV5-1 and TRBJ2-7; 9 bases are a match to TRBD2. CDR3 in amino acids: CASSSSSGLAGKEQYF. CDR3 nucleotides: TGCGCCAGCAGCTCCTCCTCGGGGCTAGCGGGAAAGGAGCAGTACTTC.